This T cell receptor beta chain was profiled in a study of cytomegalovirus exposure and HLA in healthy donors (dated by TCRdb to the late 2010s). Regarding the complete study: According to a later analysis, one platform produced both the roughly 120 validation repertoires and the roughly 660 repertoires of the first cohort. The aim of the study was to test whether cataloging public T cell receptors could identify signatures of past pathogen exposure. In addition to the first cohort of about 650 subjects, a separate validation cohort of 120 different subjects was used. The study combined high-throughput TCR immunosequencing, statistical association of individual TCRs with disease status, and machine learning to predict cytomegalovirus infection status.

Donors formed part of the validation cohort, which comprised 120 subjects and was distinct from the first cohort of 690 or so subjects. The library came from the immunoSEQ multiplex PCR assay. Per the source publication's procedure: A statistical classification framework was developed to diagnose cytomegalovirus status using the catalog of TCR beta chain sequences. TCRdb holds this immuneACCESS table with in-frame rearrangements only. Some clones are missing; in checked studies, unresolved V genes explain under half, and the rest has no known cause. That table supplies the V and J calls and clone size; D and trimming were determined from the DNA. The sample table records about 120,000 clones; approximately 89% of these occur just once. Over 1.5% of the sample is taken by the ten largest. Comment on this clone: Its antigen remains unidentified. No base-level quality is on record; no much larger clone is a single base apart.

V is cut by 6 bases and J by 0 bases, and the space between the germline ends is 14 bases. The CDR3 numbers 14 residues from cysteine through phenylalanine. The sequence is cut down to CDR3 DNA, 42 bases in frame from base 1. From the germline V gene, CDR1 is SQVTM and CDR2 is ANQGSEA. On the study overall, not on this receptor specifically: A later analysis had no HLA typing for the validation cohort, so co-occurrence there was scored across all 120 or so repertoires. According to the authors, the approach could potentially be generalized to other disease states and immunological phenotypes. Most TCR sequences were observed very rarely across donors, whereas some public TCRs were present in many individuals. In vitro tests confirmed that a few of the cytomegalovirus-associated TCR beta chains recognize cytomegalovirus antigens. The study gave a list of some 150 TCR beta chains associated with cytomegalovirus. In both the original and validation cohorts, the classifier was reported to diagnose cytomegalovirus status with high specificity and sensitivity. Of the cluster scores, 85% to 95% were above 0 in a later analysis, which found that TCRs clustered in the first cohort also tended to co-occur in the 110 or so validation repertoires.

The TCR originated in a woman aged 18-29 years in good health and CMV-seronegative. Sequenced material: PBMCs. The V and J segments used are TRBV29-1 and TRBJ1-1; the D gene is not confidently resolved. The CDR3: CSVSQVIMNTEAFF. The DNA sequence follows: TGCAGCGTCTCCCAGGTGATAATGAACACTGAAGCTTTCTTT.